This T cell receptor (beta chain) was found in a study of T-cell reconstitution after alpha-beta-depleted transplantation in children. Study-wide points: Several patients had high TCRbeta diversity at day 60; it came from surviving recipient T cells and thymic progenitors. Diversity and T-cell counts at one year after transplant derived mostly from new T cells. Roughly two months post-transplant, alpha-beta T cells reportedly originated from several hundred graft clones that had expanded.

As it was prepared, the TCRbeta library received unique molecular identifiers. In TCRdb, the PCR reads were re-called with MiXCR into one record per CDR3 protein. The top ten clones hold 25% to 30% of a sample with some 460,000 distinct CDR3 sequences, 16% of them seen once. Notes on this clonotype: Its antigen is as yet unknown.

Here the sequenced sample was PBMCs, mostly from graft donor cells, taken 360 days after TCRalphabeta/CD19-depleted stem cell transplant. This receptor was obtained from a boy in the first two years of life who had a stem cell transplant for Wiskott-Aldrich syndrome, so the T cells may come from the graft donor.

This CDR3 is CASSPGGLINQPQHF. CDR3 coding DNA: TGTGCCAGCAGCCCAGGGGGTCTAATCAATCAGCCCCAGCATTTT. This chain uses TRBV7-9 with TRBJ1-5; 7 bases fit TRBD1. The CDR3 runs 15 residues. Looked up from germline, CDR1 is SEHNR and CDR2 is FQNEAQ (reference sequence). Germline trimming cut 5 bases from V and 3 bases from J; bases unmatched to any gene: 7.